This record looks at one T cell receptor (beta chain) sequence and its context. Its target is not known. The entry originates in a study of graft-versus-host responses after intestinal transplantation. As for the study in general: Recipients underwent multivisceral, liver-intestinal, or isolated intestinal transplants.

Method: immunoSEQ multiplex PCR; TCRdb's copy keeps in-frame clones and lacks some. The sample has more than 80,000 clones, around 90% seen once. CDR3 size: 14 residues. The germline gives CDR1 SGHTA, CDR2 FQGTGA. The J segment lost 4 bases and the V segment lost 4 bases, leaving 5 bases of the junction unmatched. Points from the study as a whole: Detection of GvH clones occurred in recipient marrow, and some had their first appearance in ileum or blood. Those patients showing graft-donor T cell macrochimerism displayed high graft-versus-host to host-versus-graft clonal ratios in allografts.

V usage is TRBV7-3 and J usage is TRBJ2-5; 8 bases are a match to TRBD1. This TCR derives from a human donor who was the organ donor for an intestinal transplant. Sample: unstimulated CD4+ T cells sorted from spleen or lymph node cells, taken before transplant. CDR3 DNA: TGTGCCAGCAGCTCCGCAGGGGGCGCAGAGACCCAGTACTTC. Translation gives CASSSAGGAETQYF.